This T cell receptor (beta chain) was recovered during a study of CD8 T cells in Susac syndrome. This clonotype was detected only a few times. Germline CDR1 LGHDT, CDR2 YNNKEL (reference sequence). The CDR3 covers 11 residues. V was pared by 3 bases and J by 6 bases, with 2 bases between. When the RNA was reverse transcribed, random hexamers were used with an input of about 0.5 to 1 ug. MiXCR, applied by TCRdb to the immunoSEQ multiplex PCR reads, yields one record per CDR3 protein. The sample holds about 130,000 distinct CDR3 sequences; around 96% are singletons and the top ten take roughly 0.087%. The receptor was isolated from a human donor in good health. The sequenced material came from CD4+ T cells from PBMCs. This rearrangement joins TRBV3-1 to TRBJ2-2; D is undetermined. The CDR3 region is CASSQAGELFF. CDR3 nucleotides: TGTGCCAGCAGCCAGGCCGGGGAGCTGTTTTTT.